The 16 T cell receptor beta chains listed next were all sequenced from one sample in a study of T cell changes during pregnancy in multiple sclerosis. Using immunoSEQ multiplex PCR, the repertoire was profiled, and TCRdb retains in-frame clones only, with some absent. The sample shows some 64,000 clones, more than 80% of them seen only once. The sample was peripheral blood, taken in the first trimester of pregnancy. The source of these receptors is a female donor in good health, enrolled as a control in a pregnancy study.

This chain connects TRBV2 to TRBJ1-1; D possibly corresponds to TRBD1 (5 bases). Germline V gene sequence: CDR1 SNHLY, CDR2 FYNNEI. The CDR3 has 14 residues. Trimming pared 3 bases from V and 1 base from J, leaving 9 bases between. CDR3: CASSDRGENTEAFF. The CDR3 DNA reads as TGTGCCAGCAGTGACCGGGGGGAGAACACTGAAGCTTTCTTT.

The genes are TRBV7-2 and TRBJ2-3; maybe TRBD2 (6 bases). CDR1 and CDR2 (germline): SGHTA, FQGNSA. Between the trimmed V and J ends, which lost 8 bases and 5 bases, there was a span of 17 bases. The CDR3 loop spans 14 amino acids. For the CDR3, the DNA is TGTGCCAGCGGAACGGGGGTCTTTAGAGATACGCAGTATTTT. This gives the protein CASGTGVFRDTQYF.

The rearrangement joins TRBV19 to TRBJ2-3; 7 nucleotides agree with TRBD1. V trimming: 4 bases; J trimming: 2 bases; junction bases outside the gene matches: 3. Germline V gene lookup returns CDR1 LNHDA and CDR2 SQIVND (reference sequence). There are 14 residues in the CDR3. CDR3 sequence: CASSRQGPTDTQYF. CDR3 sequence (DNA): TGTGCCAGTAGTAGACAGGGCCCCACAGATACGCAGTATTTT.

This chain joins TRBV30 and TRBJ1-2; 10 bases are shared with TRBD1. Trimming at V came to 0 bases and at J to 7 bases, leaving 5 bases not matched to a gene. This CDR3 contains 14 residues. Germline values: CDR1 GTSNPN, CDR2 SVGIG (reference sequence). In nucleotides, the CDR3 is TGTGCCTGGAGTGTCTCGGACAGGGGGGGTGGCTACACCTTC. It encodes CAWSVSDRGGGYTF. The whole variable domain, remainder taken from reference TRBV30 and TRBJ1-2, is SQTIHQWPATLVQPVGSPLSLECTVEGTSNPNLYWYRQAAGRGLQLLFYSVGIGQISSEVPQNLSASRPQDRQFILSSKKLLLSDSGFYLCAWSVSDRGGGYTFGSGTRLTVV.

This rearrangement joins TRBV27 to TRBJ1-2; D is perhaps TRBD1 (6 bases). CDR1 is MNHEY and CDR2 is SMNVEV in the germline V gene (reference sequence). Between the trimmed V and J ends, which lost 6 bases and 4 bases, there was a span of 18 bases. The CDR3 contains 15 residues. The chain's CDR3 is CASSARKDRPYGYTF. The CDR3 DNA follows: TGTGCCAGCAGCGCACGTAAGGACAGACCCTATGGCTACACCTTC.

This chain joins TRBV10-3 and TRBJ1-2, with D unresolved. Trimming took 8 bases from V and 5 from J, leaving 18 bases between them. The CDR3 has 14 residues. Germline assignment: CDR1 ENHRY and CDR2 SYGVKD. CDR3 in amino acids: CAILIRGDGYGYTF. The CDR3 nucleotides read TGTGCCATCTTAATACGGGGTGATGGGTATGGCTACACCTTC.

The V and J genes are TRBV2 and TRBJ1-5; D perhaps matches TRBD1 (5 bases). Trimming left V 3 bases short and J 3 bases short, with 9 bases between. The CDR3 runs 14 residues. Germline assignment: CDR1 SNHLY and CDR2 FYNNEI. CDR3 sequence: CASSDDSSNQPQHF. CDR3 bases: TGTGCCAGCAGTGATGACAGTTCCAATCAGCCCCAGCATTTT.

The V gene is TRBV6-1, the J gene TRBJ1-5; 7 bases are a match to TRBD1. Per the germline V gene, CDR1 is MNHNS and CDR2 is SASEGT. The CDR3 has 19 residues. V lost 2 bases and J lost 5; bases outside the gene matches: 18. The CDR3 DNA follows: TGTGCCAGCAGTGAAAACGTGGCGTCGAGACAGGGTTTTTATCAGCCCCAGCATTTT. As protein: CASSENVASRQGFYQPQHF.

The genes are TRBV6-5 and TRBJ2-1, with a possible D match to TRBD2 (6 bases). Germline assignment: CDR1 MNHEY and CDR2 SVGAGI. Trimming removed 6 bases from V and 6 bases from J, with 15 bases in between. There are 14 residues in the CDR3. The CDR3 DNA reads as TGTGCCAGCAGCGAAGCGGGTTCTTCCAATGAGCAGTTCTTC. As protein: CASSEAGSSNEQFF.

V and J are TRBV21-1 and TRBJ2-5; TRBD1 is the table's D call, not checked against the DNA. TRBV21-1 is a documented pseudogene. The CDR3 extends over 16 amino acids. CDR3 loop: CASSGLRLGSQETQYF. In DNA, the CDR3 is TGTGCCAGCAGCGGGCTAAGGTTAGGATCCCAAGAGACCCAGTACTTC.

CDR3: CASSYEGPQETQYF. The CDR3 DNA is TGTGCCAGCAGTTACGAGGGCCCCCAGGAGACCCAGTACTTC. The chain combines TRBV6-6 with TRBJ2-5, with D perhaps matching TRBD2 (5 bases). The ends were cut back, 2 bases at V and 5 bases at J, with 12 bases in the middle. The germline gives CDR1 MNHNY, CDR2 SVGAGI (reference sequence). CDR3 length: 14 amino acids.

The table lists this clone with a count of one. The chain couples TRBV19 to TRBJ2-2; 13 bases are shared with TRBD2. CDR1 and CDR2 from the germline V gene are LNHDA and SQIVND (reference sequence). The V gene end was trimmed by 5 bases and the J gene end by 4 bases; junction bases not matched to a gene: 1. The CDR3 is 15 amino acids. The CDR3 protein is CASSRTSGGTGELFF. CDR3 bases: TGTGCCAGTAGTCGGACTAGCGGGGGCACCGGGGAGCTGTTTTTT.

This clone was observed once. The chain carries TRBV5-6 and TRBJ1-5; 10 bases match TRBD1. The CDR3 consists of 14 residues. The J segment lost 6 bases and the V segment lost 4 bases, leaving 4 bases of the junction unmatched. CDR1 SGHDT and CDR2 YYEEEE come from the germline V gene. The CDR3 region has the DNA TGTGCCAGCAGCCCTAGGACAGGGGGTCAGCCCCAGCATTTT. It is translated as CASSPRTGGQPQHF.

The chain links TRBV6-1 to TRBJ2-7; 8 nucleotides align to TRBD2. V trimming: 4 bases; J trimming: 0 bases; junction bases outside the gene matches: 8. This CDR3 region has 16 residues. Germline CDR1 MNHNS, CDR2 SASEGT. This CDR3 is CASSVVGGVGSYEQYF. CDR3 DNA: TGTGCCAGCAGTGTTGTCGGGGGGGTAGGCTCCTACGAGCAGTACTTC.

The chain joins TRBV30 to TRBJ2-1; weak D call: TRBD1 (5 bases). Germline values: CDR1 GTSNPN, CDR2 SVGIG (reference sequence). This CDR3 is 13 amino acids long. V dropped 4 bases and J dropped 4 bases, with 11 bases sitting between them. The CDR3 nucleotides are TGTGCCTGGAACTTGGACACTTACAATGAGCAGTTCTTC. Translated: CAWNLDTYNEQFF.

The V call is TRBV19, the J call TRBJ2-7, with D possibly TRBD1 on 6 matching bases. The ends were cut back, 5 bases at V and 4 bases at J, with 18 bases in the middle. This CDR3 region has 15 residues. Germline lookup yields CDR1 LNHDA and CDR2 SQIVND (reference sequence). Here the CDR3 reads CASSPKQGIGYEQYF. CDR3 bases: TGTGCCAGTAGTCCGAAACAGGGTATCGGGTACGAGCAGTACTTC.